The present TCR beta chain was sequenced within a study of blood T cell repertoires in COVID-19. CDR3 length: 14 residues. J lost 5 bases, V lost 4 bases, and 7 bases had no gene match. Germline CDR1 SGHTA, CDR2 FQGNSA. As handled by the study authors: Reference gene primer amplification in the assay estimated nucleated cell counts. TCRdb's table, derived via immunoSEQ multiplex PCR, lists solely in-frame clones and lacks some. V and J calls plus clone size are reproduced from that table; the DNA served to infer D and trimming. The sample includes about 9,900 clones, 80% to 85% of them seen just once.

This TCR derives from a man aged 55 to 70 with active COVID-19. The chain carries TRBV7-2 and TRBJ1-2, with 7 nucleotides matching TRBD1. Material: peripheral blood. CDR3 sequence: CASSSGAGGYGYTF. The CDR3 DNA reads TGTGCCAGCAGCTCCGGAGCAGGGGGTTATGGCTACACCTTC.